The 10 T cell receptor beta chains below all came from one sample that was sequenced in a study of T cell responses to AZD1222 COVID-19 vaccine. Clones were read by immunoSEQ multiplex PCR, and TCRdb kept only the in-frame ones, dropping some. The table includes some 150,000 clones, approximately 90% detected once. The sequencing used peripheral blood, collected 28 days after the second AZD1222 dose. These receptor sequences come from an adult who received the AZD1222 COVID-19 vaccine.

The chain has TRBV6-5 and TRBJ1-5; D unclear. CDR3 length equals 14 residues. Germline lookup yields CDR1 MNHEY and CDR2 SVGAGI. Trimming removed 6 bases from V and 3 bases from J, with 12 bases in between. In nucleotides, the CDR3 is TGTGCCAGCAGCCGAGACCGAGTCAATCAGCCCCAGCATTTT. This gives the protein CASSRDRVNQPQHF.

This rearrangement joins TRBV28 to TRBJ1-4; TRBD1 aligns across 12 bases. V lost 3 bases, J lost 0 bases, and 11 bases stayed unmatched. Germline lookup yields CDR1 MDHEN and CDR2 SYDVKM. The CDR3 loop spans 20 amino acids. CDR3 bases: TGTGCCAGCAGTTTGGGGACAGGGGGCTATATGACCACAACTAATGAAAAACTGTTTTTT. Translated, it gives CASSLGTGGYMTTTNEKLFF. Combining the CDR3 with reference TRBV28 and TRBJ1-4 gives the whole variable domain DVKVTQSSRYLVKRTGEKVFLECVQDMDHENMFWYRQDPGLGLRLIYFSYDVKMKEKGDIPEGYSVSREKKERFSLILESASTNQTSMYLCASSLGTGGYMTTTNEKLFFGSGTQLSVL.

This clone occurred once. The chain combines TRBV7-2 with TRBJ2-1; TRBD2 matches 9 bases. CDR1 is SGHTA and CDR2 is FQGNSA in the germline V gene. This CDR3 has 15 residues. V trimming: 6 bases; J trimming: 0 bases; junction bases outside the gene matches: 3. The CDR3 loop reads CASRYSGSSYNEQFF. CDR3 DNA: TGTGCCAGCAGATATAGCGGGAGCTCCTACAATGAGCAGTTCTTC.

The chain joins TRBV28 to TRBJ1-6; 8 positions match TRBD1. The CDR3 is 16 amino acids. Germline trimming cut 7 bases from V and 6 bases from J; bases unmatched to any gene: 11. Germline CDR1 MDHEN, CDR2 SYDVKM. The CDR3 reads CASNPRSGGSNSPLHF. In DNA form, the CDR3 reads TGTGCCAGCAACCCGAGATCAGGGGGCTCTAATTCACCCCTCCACTTT.

The chain uses TRBV6-5 and TRBJ1-4; no reliable D call. The CDR3 totals 14 residues. Trimming pared 5 bases from V and 0 bases from J, leaving 7 bases between. Germline lookup yields CDR1 MNHEY and CDR2 SVGAGI. CDR3 sequence: CASSQRATNEKLFF. In nucleotides, the CDR3 is TGTGCCAGCAGTCAGAGGGCAACTAATGAAAAACTGTTTTTT.

The chain is built from TRBV7-2 and TRBJ2-6; D is unresolved. The germline gives CDR1 SGHTA, CDR2 FQGNSA. V shed 8 bases and J shed 0 bases, with 17 bases lying between them. This CDR3 comprises 17 residues. CDR3 region: CASSPVASRSGANVLTF. The CDR3 DNA sequence: TGTGCCAGCTCCCCGGTGGCCTCTCGCTCTGGGGCCAACGTCCTGACTTTC.

This chain connects TRBV7-9 to TRBJ1-2; the D is unclear. CDR3 length: 11 amino acids. Germline lookup yields CDR1 SEHNR and CDR2 FQNEAQ (reference sequence). Deletions cut 7 bases from V and 3 bases from J, with 6 bases between. CDR3 in DNA: TGTGCCAGCAAAGGCGACTATGGCTACACCTTC. It encodes CASKGDYGYTF.

The rearrangement links TRBV3-1 (or the pseudogene TRBV3-2) to TRBJ1-1; unclear D gene. Germline assignment: CDR1 LGHDT and CDR2 YNNKEL (reference sequence). Trimming pared 2 bases from V and 3 bases from J, leaving 13 bases between. This CDR3 contains 15 residues. This CDR3 reads CASSQKRPGDTEAFF. The CDR3 DNA is TGTGCCAGCAGCCAAAAGAGACCCGGGGACACTGAAGCTTTCTTT.

The chain uses TRBV28 and TRBJ1-1, with D unclear. The V gene's germline CDR1 is MDHEN and CDR2 SYDVKM. V dropped 6 bases and J dropped 9 bases, with 11 bases sitting between them. The CDR3 is 11 amino acids. The CDR3 loop reads CASSMMLKAFF. The CDR3 coding sequence is TGTGCCAGCAGCATGATGCTAAAAGCTTTCTTT.

The chain couples TRBV7-9 to TRBJ1-2; perhaps TRBD1 as D (6 bases). Trimming left V 5 bases short and J 11 bases short, with 15 bases between. There are 12 residues in the CDR3. In germline, CDR1 is SEHNR, CDR2 FQNEAQ (reference sequence). CDR3 nucleotides: TGTGCCAGCAGCCCGGGGACACCCGGGTACACCTTC. Its protein product is CASSPGTPGYTF.